This passage covers 15 T cell receptor beta chains from one sample sequenced in a study of cytomegalovirus exposure and HLA in healthy donors. Both 60 Vbeta primers and 13 Jbeta primers went into the PCR. Repertoires were generated with immunoSEQ multiplex PCR, while TCRdb's copy carries only in-frame clones and drops some. The sample includes about 130,000 clones, approximately 80% of them seen just once. The sequencing sample was made of PBMCs. The source is a male donor in good health and CMV-seropositive.

In its sample, this clone was seen once. At the DNA level, this CDR3 is encoded by other sequences in the same sample as well. V and J are TRBV4-3 and TRBJ2-5; D remains unclear. There are 13 residues in the CDR3. Germline V gene data show CDR1 as LGHNA and CDR2 as YSLEER. V lost 1 base and J lost 3, with 6 bases in between. In nucleotides, the CDR3 is TGCGCCAGCAGCCAAGGGCTGGAAGAGACCCAGTACTTC. As protein: CASSQGLEETQYF.

Points on this clone: Since the CDR3 does not end with the conserved phenylalanine or tryptophan, this likely comes from a read error. The limits of the CDR3 on the DNA are not certain, so only TCRdb's listed CDR3 is given. The CDR3: CASSLGLAGEVTI. The gene calls are TRBV7-2 and TRBJ2-7; TRBD2 is the table's D call, not checked against the DNA. The length of the CDR3 is 13 amino acids, counting both ends. CDR1 is SGHTA and CDR2 is FQGNSA in the germline V gene.

This clone has only one observation. V is TRBV6-5 and J is TRBJ2-1, with a tentative D call TRBD1 (5 bases). CDR1 and CDR2 (germline): MNHEY, SVGAGI. The CDR3 contains 14 residues. V lost 2 bases and J lost 0, with 5 bases in between. The CDR3 region is CASSYRGSYNEQFF. The CDR3 nucleotides read TGTGCCAGCAGTTACAGGGGCTCCTACAATGAGCAGTTCTTC.

The V gene is TRBV15, the J gene TRBJ1-4; 8 bases match TRBD1. Germline-derived CDR1 and CDR2 are LNHNV and YYDKDF (reference sequence). J gave up 8 bases and V 3 bases, and 14 bases lay outside the gene matches. This CDR3 is built from 17 residues. Written as DNA, the CDR3 is TGTGCCACCAGCAGTACAGGGGGGTGGGCGGATAGCGAAAAACTGTTTTTT. As protein: CATSSTGGWADSEKLFF.

CDR3 protein: CASSRDRGRFGAFF. Here the CDR3 DNA reads TGTGCCAGTAGCAGGGACAGGGGAAGATTTGGGGCTTTCTTT. The chain links TRBV19 to TRBJ1-1; 10 nucleotides agree with TRBD1. The CDR3 has 14 residues. V lost 6 bases, J lost 11 bases, and 12 bases stayed unmatched. CDR1 LNHDA and CDR2 SQIVND come from the germline V gene (reference sequence).

V and J are TRBV5-6 and TRBJ2-1; 10 bases line up with TRBD2. The CDR3 has 16 residues. With 4 bases clipped from V and 1 base from J, the junction kept 5 bases outside the gene matches. Germline lookup yields CDR1 SGHDT and CDR2 YYEEEE. The CDR3 DNA sequence: TGTGCCAGCAGCCCGTATAGCGGGAGGTCCTACAATGAGCAGTTCTTC. Translated, it gives CASSPYSGRSYNEQFF.

In its sample, this clone was seen a few times. The chain couples TRBV30 to TRBJ2-7; 8 nucleotides line up with TRBD1. The CDR3 is 12 residues long. After removal of 7 bases from V and 3 bases from J, the junction contained 5 bases not matched to a gene. Germline V gene lookup returns CDR1 GTSNPN and CDR2 SVGIG (reference sequence). CDR3 loop: CAYGQGVYEQYF. The DNA for the CDR3 is TGTGCCTATGGACAGGGAGTCTACGAGCAGTACTTC.

This clone qualifies as medium-sized. V gene TRBV6-5 combines with J gene TRBJ2-7, with 8 bases matching TRBD1. J was trimmed by 6 bases and V by 0 bases; bases with no gene match: 7. The germline V gene has CDR1 MNHEY and CDR2 SVGAGI. The CDR3 is 15 residues long. CDR3 sequence reads: CASSYSGTGLIEQYF. CDR3 bases: TGTGCCAGCAGTTACTCGGGGACAGGTCTTATCGAGCAGTACTTC.

The gene calls are TRBV7-2 and TRBJ1-2, with TRBD1 as a possible D gene (6 bases). The CDR3 extends over 15 amino acids. From germline, CDR1 is SGHTA and CDR2 FQGNSA. The V and J ends lost 1 base and 1 base respectively, with 10 bases between them. The CDR3 coding sequence is TGTGCCAGCAGCTTAGACAGGGTCCATAACTATGGCTACACCTTC. Translated: CASSLDRVHNYGYTF. The complete variable domain, with remaining parts taken from reference TRBV7-2 and TRBJ1-2, reads GAGVSQSPSNKVTEKGKDVELRCDPISGHTALYWYRQSLGQGLEFLIYFQGNSAPDKSGLPSDRFSAERTGGSVSTLTIQRTQQEDSAVYLCASSLDRVHNYGYTFGSGTRLTVV.

The rearrangement uses TRBV7-8 and TRBJ2-3; TRBD1 agrees at 11 bases. The CDR3 loop spans 19 amino acids. From germline, CDR1 is SGHVS and CDR2 FQNEAQ. With V trimmed by 5 bases and J by 7 bases, 20 bases remained unmatched. The CDR3 DNA reads as TGTGCCAGCAGCCTATCCCCTGGGAAGGGACAGGGGGATTCAAATACGCAGTATTTT. It translates to CASSLSPGKGQGDSNTQYF.

This chain connects TRBV5-1 to TRBJ2-1, with 9 bases fitting TRBD2. Germline assignment: CDR1 SGHRS and CDR2 YFSETQ. J was trimmed by 0 bases and V by 2 bases; bases with no gene match: 0. The CDR3 is made up of 15 amino acids. The CDR3 is CASSFSGGSYNEQFF. The CDR3 DNA follows: TGCGCCAGCAGCTTTAGCGGGGGCTCCTACAATGAGCAGTTCTTC.

The chain uses TRBV28 and TRBJ2-5; 8 positions agree with TRBD1. The J call could be wrong; TRBJ2-7 is a better fit for the DNA end. CDR1 is MDHEN and CDR2 is SYDVKM in the germline V gene. The CDR3 length is 12 residues. CDR3 sequence: CASRGQVHEQYF. For the CDR3, the DNA is TGTGCCAGCAGGGGACAGGTACACGAGCAGTACTTC.

The chain couples TRBV4-3 to TRBJ2-3; tentative D call: TRBD2 (5 bases). The V gene lost 6 bases and the J gene lost 3 bases, with 13 bases spanning the gap. This CDR3 comprises 14 residues. CDR1 is LGHNA, CDR2 YSLEER, per germline. The CDR3, as DNA: TGCGCCAGCAGTTCCCTAGCTGGGACAGATACGCAGTATTTT. It translates to CASSSLAGTDTQYF.

The chain links TRBV4-3 to TRBJ2-2, with 14 bases identical to TRBD2. This CDR3 has 19 residues. Trimming took 0 bases from V and 4 from J; bases not matched to a gene: 7. Germline V gene lookup returns CDR1 LGHNA and CDR2 YSLEER. The CDR3 sequence: CASSQEPGLAGVPTGELFF. In nucleotides, the CDR3 is TGCGCCAGCAGCCAAGAACCGGGACTAGCGGGAGTCCCCACCGGGGAGCTGTTTTTT.

The chain recombines TRBV4-2 with TRBJ2-5; 7 bases match TRBD2. Losses at the gene ends were 0 bases for V and 12 bases for J; bases not matched to a gene: 7. CDR3 length equals 13 residues. The V gene's germline CDR1 is LGHNA and CDR2 YNFKEQ. CDR3 in amino acids: CASSQDVGGYEYF. As DNA, the CDR3 is TGTGCCAGCAGCCAAGATGTCGGGGGGTATGAGTACTTC.